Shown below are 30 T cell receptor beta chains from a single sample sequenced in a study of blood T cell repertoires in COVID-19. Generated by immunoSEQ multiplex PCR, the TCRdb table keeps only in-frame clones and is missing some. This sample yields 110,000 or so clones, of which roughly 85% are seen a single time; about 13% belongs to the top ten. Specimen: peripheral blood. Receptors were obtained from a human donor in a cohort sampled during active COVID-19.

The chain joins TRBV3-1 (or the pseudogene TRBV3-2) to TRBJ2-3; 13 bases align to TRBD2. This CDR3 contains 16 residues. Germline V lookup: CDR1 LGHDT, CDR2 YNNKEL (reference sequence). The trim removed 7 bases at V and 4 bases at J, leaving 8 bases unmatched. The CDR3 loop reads CASKGTSGARPDTQYF. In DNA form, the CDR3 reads TGTGCCAGCAAAGGGACTAGCGGGGCCCGCCCAGATACGCAGTATTTT.

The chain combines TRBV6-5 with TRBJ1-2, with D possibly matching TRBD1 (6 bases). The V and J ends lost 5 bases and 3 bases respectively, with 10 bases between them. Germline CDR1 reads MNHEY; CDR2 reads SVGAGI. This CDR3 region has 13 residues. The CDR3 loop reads CASSRQVDYGYTF. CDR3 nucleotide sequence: TGTGCCAGCAGTCGACAGGTCGACTATGGCTACACCTTC.

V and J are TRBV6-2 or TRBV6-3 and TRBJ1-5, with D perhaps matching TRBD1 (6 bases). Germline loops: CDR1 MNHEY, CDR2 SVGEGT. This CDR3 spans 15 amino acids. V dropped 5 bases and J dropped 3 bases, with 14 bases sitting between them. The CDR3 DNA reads TGTGCCAGCAGTAGACAGGAGCCATACAATCAGCCCCAGCATTTT. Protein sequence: CASSRQEPYNQPQHF.

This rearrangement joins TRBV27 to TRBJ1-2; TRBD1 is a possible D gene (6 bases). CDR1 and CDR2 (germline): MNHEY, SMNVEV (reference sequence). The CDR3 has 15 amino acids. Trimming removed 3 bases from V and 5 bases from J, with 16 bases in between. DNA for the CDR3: TGTGCCAGCAGTTTCTCAGGGGACGTAGGGTATGGCTACACCTTC. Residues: CASSFSGDVGYGYTF.

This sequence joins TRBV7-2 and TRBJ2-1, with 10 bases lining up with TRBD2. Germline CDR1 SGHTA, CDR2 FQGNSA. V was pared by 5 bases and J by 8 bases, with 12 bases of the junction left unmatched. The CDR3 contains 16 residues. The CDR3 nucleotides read TGTGCCAGCAGCGAGGCAGCGGGGGGGCCTGTGTATGAGCAGTTCTTC. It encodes CASSEAAGGPVYEQFF.

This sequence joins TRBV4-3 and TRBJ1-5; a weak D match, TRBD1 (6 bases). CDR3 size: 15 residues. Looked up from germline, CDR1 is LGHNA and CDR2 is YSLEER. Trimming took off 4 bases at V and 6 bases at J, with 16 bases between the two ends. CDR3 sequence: CASSPSWQGSQPQHF. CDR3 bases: TGCGCCAGCAGCCCGAGTTGGCAGGGGAGTCAGCCCCAGCATTTT.

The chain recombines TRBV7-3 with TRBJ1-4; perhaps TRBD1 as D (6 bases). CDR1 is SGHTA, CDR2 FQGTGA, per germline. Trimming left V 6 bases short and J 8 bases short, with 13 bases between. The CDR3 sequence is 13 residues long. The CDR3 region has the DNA TGTGCCAGCAGATTTCAGGGGAAAGAAAAACTGTTTTTT. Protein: CASRFQGKEKLFF.

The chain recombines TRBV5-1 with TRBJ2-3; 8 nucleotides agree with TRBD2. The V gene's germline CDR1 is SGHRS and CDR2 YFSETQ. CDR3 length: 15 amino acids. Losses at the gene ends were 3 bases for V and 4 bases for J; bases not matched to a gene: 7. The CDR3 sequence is CASSSGGASADTQYF. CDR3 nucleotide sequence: TGCGCCAGCAGCTCCGGGGGGGCCTCGGCAGATACGCAGTATTTT.

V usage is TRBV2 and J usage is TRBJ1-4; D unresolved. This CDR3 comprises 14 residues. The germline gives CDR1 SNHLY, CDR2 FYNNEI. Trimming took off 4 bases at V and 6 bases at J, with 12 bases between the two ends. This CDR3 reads CASSVVTGDEKLFF. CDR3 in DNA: TGTGCCAGCAGTGTGGTGACCGGGGATGAAAAACTGTTTTTT.

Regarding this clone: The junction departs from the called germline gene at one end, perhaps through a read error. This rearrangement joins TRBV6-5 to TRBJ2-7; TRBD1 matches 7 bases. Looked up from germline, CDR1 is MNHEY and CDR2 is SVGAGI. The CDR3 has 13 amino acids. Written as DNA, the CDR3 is TGTGCCAGCCAAAGACAGGGCTCCCACGAGCAGTACTTC. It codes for CASQRQGSHEQYF.

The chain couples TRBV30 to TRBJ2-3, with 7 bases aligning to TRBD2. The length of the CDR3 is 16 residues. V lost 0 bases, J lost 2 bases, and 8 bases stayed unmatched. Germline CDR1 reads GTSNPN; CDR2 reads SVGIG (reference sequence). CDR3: CAWSVGASGITDTQYF. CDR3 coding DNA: TGTGCCTGGAGTGTAGGGGCTAGCGGAATCACAGATACGCAGTATTTT.

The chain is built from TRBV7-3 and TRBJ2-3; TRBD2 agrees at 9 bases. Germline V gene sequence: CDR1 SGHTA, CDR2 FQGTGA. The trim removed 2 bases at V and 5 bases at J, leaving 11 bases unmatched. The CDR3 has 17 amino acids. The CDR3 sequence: CASSLYAIAGVGDTQYF. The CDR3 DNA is TGTGCCAGCAGCTTATACGCAATAGCGGGGGTAGGAGATACGCAGTATTTT.

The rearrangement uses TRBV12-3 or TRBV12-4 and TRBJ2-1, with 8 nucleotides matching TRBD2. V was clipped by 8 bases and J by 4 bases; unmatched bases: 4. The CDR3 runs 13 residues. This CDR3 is CASVVAGYNEQFF. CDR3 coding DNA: TGTGCCAGCGTCGTAGCGGGGTACAATGAGCAGTTCTTC.

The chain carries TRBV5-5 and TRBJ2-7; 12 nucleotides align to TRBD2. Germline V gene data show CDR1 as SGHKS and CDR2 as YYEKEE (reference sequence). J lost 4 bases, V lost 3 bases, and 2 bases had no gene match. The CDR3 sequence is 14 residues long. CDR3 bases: TGTGCCAGCAGCTCGACTAGCGGGGGTTACGAGCAGTACTTC. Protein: CASSSTSGGYEQYF.

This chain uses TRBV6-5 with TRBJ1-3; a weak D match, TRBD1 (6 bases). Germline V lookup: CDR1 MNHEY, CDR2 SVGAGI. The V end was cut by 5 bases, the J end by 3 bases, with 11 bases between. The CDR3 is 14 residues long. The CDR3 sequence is CASSPLDSGNTIYF. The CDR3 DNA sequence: TGTGCCAGCAGTCCCTTGGACAGTGGAAACACCATATATTTT.

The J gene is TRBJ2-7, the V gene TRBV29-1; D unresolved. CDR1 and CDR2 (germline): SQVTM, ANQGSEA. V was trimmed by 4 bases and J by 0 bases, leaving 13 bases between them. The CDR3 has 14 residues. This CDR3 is CSVVRNPPSYEQYF. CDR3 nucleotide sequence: TGCAGCGTTGTGCGGAATCCTCCCTCCTACGAGCAGTACTTC.

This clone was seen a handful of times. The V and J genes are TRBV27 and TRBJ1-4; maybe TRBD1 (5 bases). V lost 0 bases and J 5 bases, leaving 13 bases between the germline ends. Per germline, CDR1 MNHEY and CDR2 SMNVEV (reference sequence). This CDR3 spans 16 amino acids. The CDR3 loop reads CASSLSRGKDNEKLFF. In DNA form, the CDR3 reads TGTGCCAGCAGTTTATCTCGGGGGAAGGACAATGAAAAACTGTTTTTT.

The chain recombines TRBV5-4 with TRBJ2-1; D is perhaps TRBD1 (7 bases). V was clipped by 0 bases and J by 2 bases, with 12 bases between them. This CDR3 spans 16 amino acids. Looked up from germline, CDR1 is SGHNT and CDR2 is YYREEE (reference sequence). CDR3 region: CASSLAAGGPYNEQFF. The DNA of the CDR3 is TGTGCCAGCAGCTTGGCCGCAGGGGGGCCCTACAATGAGCAGTTCTTC.

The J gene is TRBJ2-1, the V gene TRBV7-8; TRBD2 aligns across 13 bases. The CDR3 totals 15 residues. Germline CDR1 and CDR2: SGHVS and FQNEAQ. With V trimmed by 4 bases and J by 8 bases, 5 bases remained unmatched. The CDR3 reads CASSYRLAGGDEQFF. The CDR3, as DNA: TGTGCCAGCAGCTACCGACTAGCGGGGGGTGATGAGCAGTTCTTC.

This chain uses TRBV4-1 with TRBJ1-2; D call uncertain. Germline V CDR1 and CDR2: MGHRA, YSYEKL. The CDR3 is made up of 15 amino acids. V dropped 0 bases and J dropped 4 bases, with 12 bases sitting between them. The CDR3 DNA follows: TGCGCCAGCAGCCAAGAGGGTGGAGGGATCTATGGCTACACCTTC. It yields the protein CASSQEGGGIYGYTF.

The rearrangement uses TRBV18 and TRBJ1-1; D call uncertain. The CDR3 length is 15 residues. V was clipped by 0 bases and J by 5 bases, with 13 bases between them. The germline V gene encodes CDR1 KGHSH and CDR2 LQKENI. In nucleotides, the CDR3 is TGTGCCAGCTCACCACCGTCAGGAGGAGATACTGAAGCTTTCTTT. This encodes CASSPPSGGDTEAFF.

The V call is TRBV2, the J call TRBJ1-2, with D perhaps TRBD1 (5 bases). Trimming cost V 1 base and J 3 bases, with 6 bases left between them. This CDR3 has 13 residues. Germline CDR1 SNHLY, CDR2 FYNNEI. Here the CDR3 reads CASSEGQYYGYTF. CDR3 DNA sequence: TGTGCCAGCAGTGAAGGACAGTACTATGGCTACACCTTC.

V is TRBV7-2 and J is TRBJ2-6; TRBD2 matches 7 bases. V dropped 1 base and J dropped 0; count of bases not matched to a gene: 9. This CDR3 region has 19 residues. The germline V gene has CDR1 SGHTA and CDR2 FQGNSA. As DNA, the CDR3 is TGTGCCAGCAGCTTAGTGGGGACGGCGGGGGTCTCTGGGGCCAACGTCCTGACTTTC. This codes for CASSLVGTAGVSGANVLTF.

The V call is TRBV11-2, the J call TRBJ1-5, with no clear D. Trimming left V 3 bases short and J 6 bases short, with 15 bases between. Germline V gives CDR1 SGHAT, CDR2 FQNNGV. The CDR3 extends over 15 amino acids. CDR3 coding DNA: TGTGCCAGCAGCTTTAATGTGGGCTTTGGTCAGCCCCAGCATTTT. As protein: CASSFNVGFGQPQHF.

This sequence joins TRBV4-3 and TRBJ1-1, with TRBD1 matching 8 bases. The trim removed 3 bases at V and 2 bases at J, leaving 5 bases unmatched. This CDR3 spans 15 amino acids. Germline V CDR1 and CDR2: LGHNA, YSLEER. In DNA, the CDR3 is TGCGCCAGCAGCCAGGTCGACAGGGGAAACACTGAAGCTTTCTTT. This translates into CASSQVDRGNTEAFF.

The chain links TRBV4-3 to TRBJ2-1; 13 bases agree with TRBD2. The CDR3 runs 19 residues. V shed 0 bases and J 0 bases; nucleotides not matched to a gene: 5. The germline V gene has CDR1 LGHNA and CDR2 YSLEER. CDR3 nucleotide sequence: TGCGCCAGCAGCCAAGATACTAGCGGGGGGGCCGACTCCTACAATGAGCAGTTCTTC. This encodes CASSQDTSGGADSYNEQFF.

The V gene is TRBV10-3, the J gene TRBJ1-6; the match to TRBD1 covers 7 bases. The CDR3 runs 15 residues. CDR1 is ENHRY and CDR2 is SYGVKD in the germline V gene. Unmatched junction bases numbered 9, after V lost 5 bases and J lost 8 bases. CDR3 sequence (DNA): TGTGCCATCAGTTCACAGGGGAAGGAAGATTCACCCCTCCACTTT. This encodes CAISSQGKEDSPLHF.

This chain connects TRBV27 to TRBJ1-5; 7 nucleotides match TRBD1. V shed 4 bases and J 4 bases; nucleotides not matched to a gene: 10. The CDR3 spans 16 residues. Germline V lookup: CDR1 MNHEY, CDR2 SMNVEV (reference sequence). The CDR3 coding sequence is TGTGCCAGCAGTTCGCGATCAGGGGGAATTAATCAGCCCCAGCATTTT. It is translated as CASSSRSGGINQPQHF.

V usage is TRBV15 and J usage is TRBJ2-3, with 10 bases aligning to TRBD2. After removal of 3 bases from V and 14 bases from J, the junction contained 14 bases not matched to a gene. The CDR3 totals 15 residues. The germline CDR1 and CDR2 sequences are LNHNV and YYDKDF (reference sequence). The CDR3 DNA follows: TGTGCCACCAGCAGGGATTCTAGCGGGGGCCGACCTCGGTATTTT. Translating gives CATSRDSSGGRPRYF.

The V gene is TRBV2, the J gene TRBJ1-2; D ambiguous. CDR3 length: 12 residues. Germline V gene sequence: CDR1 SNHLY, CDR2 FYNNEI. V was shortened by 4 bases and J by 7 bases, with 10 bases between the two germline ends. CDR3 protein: CASSGQFPGYTF. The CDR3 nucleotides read TGTGCCAGCAGTGGACAATTCCCTGGCTACACCTTC.